The present T cell receptor beta chain was sequenced within a study of T cell responses to AZD1222 COVID-19 vaccine. The repertoire was sequenced with immunoSEQ multiplex PCR; TCRdb's copy has only in-frame clones and lacks some. The repertoire holds approximately 67,000 clones, with 70% to 90% as singletons. Study findings and constraints: No repertoire was sampled before or during the peak T cell response, only after it. An increase in Spike-specific TCR breadth and depth was observed after two AZD1222 doses. Most donors were white British and more were female, and clonal diversity was possibly underestimated.

Whether given at about 4 or about 12 weeks, second doses were pooled. The CDR3 totals 15 residues. Germline lookup yields CDR1 MNHEY and CDR2 SVGAGI. The V segment lost 6 bases and the J segment 2 bases; nucleotides outside the gene matches: 8. With regard to this clone: The antigen is unknown.

The rearrangement joins TRBV6-5 to TRBJ2-7; 9 bases align to TRBD1. The receptor's source is an adult who received the AZD1222 COVID-19 vaccine. Sequencing used peripheral blood, obtained 28 days after the second AZD1222 dose. The CDR3, as DNA: TGTGCCAGCAGCTCTCCGGGACAGGGAACCTACGAGCAGTACTTC. It is translated as CASSSPGQGTYEQYF.